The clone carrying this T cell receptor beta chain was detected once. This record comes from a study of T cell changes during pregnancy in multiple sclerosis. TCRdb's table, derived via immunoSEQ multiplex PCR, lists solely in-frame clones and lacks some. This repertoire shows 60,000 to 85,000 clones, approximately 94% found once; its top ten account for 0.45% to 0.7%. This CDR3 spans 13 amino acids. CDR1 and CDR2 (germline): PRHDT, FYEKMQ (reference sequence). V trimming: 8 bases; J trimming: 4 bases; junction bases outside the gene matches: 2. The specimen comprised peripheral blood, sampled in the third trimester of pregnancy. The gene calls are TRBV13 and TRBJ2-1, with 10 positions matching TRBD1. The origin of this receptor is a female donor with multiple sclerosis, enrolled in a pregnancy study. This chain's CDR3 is CASGDRGYNEQFF. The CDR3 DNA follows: TGTGCCAGCGGGGACAGGGGATACAATGAGCAGTTCTTC.